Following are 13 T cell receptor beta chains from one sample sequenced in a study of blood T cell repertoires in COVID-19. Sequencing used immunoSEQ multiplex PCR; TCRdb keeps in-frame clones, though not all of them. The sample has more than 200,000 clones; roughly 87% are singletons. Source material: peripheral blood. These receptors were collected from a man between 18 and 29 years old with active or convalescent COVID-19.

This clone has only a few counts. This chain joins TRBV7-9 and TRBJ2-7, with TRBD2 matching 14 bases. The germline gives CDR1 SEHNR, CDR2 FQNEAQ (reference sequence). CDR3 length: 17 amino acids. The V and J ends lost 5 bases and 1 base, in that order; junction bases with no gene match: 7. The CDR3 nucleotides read TGTGCCAGCAGCACGACTAGCGGGAGGGCCTGGTCCTACGAGCAGTACTTC. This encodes CASSTTSGRAWSYEQYF.

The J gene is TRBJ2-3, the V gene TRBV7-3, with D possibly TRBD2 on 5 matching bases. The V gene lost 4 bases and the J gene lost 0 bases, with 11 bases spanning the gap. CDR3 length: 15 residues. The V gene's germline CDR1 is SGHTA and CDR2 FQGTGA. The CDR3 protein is CASSSGSFSTDTQYF. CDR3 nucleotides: TGTGCCAGCAGCTCTGGGAGCTTTAGCACAGATACGCAGTATTTT.

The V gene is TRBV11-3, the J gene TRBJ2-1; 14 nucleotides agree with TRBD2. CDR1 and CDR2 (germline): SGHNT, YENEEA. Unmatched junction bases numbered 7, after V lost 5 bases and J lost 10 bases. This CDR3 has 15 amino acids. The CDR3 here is CASSPGLAGVWEQFF. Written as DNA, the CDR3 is TGTGCCAGCAGCCCGGGACTAGCGGGAGTCTGGGAGCAGTTCTTC.

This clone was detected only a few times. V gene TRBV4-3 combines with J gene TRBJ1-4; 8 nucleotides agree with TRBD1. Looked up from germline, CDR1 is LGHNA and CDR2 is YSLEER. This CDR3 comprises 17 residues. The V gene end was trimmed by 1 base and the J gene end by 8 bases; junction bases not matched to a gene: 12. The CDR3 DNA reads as TGCGCCAGCAGCCAAGGGGTGGCAGGGGGCTTTAGAGAAAAACTGTTTTTT. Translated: CASSQGVAGGFREKLFF.

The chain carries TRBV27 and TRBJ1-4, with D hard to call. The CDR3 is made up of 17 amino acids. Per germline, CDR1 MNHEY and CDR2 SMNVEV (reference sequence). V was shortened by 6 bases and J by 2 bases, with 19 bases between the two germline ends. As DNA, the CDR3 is TGTGCCAGCAGGACATTACGGATTTCATCCACTAATGAAAAACTGTTTTTT. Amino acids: CASRTLRISSTNEKLFF.

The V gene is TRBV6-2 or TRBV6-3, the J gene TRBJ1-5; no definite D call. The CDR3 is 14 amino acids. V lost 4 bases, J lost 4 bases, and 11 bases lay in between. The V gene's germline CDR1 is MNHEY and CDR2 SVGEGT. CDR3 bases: TGTGCCAGCAGTTCTCGCTCCGGGAATCAGCCCCAGCATTTT. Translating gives CASSSRSGNQPQHF.

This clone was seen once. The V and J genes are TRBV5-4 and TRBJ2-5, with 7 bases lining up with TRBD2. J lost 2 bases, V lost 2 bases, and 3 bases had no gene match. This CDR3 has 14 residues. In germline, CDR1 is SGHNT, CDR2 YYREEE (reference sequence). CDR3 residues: CASSFAAGQETQYF. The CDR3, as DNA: TGTGCCAGCAGCTTCGCAGCGGGACAAGAGACCCAGTACTTC.

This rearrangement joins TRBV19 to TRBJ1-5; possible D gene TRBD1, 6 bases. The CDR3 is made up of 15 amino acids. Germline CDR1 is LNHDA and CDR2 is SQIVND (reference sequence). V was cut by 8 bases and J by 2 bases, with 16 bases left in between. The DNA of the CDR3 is TGTGCCAGTGGCAGCGGTGGGGGCCGCAATCAGCCCCAGCATTTT. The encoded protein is CASGSGGGRNQPQHF.

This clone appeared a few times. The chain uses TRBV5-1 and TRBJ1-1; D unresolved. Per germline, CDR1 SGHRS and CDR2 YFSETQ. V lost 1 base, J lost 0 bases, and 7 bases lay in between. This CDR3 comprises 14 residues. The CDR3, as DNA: TGCGCCAGCAGCTTGAGTTGGCTGAACACTGAAGCTTTCTTT. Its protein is CASSLSWLNTEAFF.

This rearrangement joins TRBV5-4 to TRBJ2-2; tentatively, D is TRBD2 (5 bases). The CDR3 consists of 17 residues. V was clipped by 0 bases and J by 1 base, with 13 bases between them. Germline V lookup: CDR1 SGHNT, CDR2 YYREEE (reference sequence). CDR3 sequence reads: CASSLGRSEGNTGELFF. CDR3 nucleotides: TGTGCCAGCAGCTTGGGGAGGTCAGAGGGGAACACCGGGGAGCTGTTTTTT. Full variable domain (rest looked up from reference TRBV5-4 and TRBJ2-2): ETGVTQSPTHLIKTRGQQVTLRCSSQSGHNTVSWYQQALGQGPQFIFQYYREEENGRGNFPPRFSGLQFPNYSSELNVNALELDDSALYLCASSLGRSEGNTGELFFGEGSRLTVL.

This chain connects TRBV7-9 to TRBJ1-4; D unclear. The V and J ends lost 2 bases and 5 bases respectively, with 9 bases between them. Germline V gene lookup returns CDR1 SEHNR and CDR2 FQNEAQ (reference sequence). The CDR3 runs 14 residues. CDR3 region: CASSLRVENEKLFF. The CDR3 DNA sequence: TGTGCCAGCAGCTTACGGGTGGAAAATGAAAAACTGTTTTTT.

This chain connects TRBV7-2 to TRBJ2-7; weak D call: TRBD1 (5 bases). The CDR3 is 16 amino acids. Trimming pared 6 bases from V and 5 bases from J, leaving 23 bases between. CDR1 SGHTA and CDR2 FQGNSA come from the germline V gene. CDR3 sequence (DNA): TGTGCCAGCAGTCCTGTTCCCCGAGGCAGGGCTGACGAGCAGTACTTC. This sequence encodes CASSPVPRGRADEQYF.

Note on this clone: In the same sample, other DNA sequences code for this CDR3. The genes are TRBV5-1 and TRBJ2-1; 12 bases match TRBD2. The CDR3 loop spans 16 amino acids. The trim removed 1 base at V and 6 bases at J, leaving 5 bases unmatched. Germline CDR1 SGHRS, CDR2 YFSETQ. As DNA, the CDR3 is TGCGCCAGCAGCTTGACACTAGCGGGAGGACCCAATGAGCAGTTCTTC. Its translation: CASSLTLAGGPNEQFF.